A single T cell receptor beta chain is shown here with its context. What it binds is unknown. Deletions cut 4 bases from V and 7 bases from J, with 14 bases between. CDR1 is SNHLY and CDR2 is FYNNEI in the germline V gene. This CDR3 spans 14 amino acids. These data are taken from a study of T cell responses to AZD1222 COVID-19 vaccine. Study outcomes and limitations: Compared with day 0, the breadth and depth of the Spike-specific TCR repertoire rose significantly after two doses of AZD1222. Clonal diversity may have been underestimated in mostly white British donors. Nearly half of spike-specific TCRs reportedly target variant regions that are unmutated in the B.1.351 and B.1.1.7 variants. Only six AZD1222 recipients tested seropositive at baseline.

The repertoire was sequenced with immunoSEQ multiplex PCR; TCRdb's copy has only in-frame clones and lacks some. This sample yields around 96,000 clones, of which 88% are seen a single time; 2.5% to 3.5% belongs to the top ten. The material sequenced was peripheral blood, taken on day 0 of AZD1222 vaccination. The J gene is TRBJ1-5, the V gene TRBV2, with D tentatively TRBD1 (6 bases). The receptor comes from an adult in good health. The CDR3 bases are TGTGCCAGCAGTGTAGGGGGGGCTGGGCAGCCCCAGCATTTT. Translating it yields CASSVGGAGQPQHF.